The 10 T cell receptor beta chains listed next were all sequenced from one sample in a study of CD8 T cells in ankylosing spondylitis. Whole-study results and caveats: In ankylosing spondylitis blood, a motif of eight highly homologous TCR beta variants appeared characteristic.

Their antigen targets remain unknown. A single record per CDR3 protein comes from TCRdb applying MiXCR to the 5' RACE reads. The sample has 100,000 to 150,000 distinct CDR3 sequences, about a sixth seen once; the top ten hold approximately 30%. Sequences were obtained from blood, either unsorted or a sorted T cell fraction (not recorded which). Every receptor here comes from a male donor with ankylosing spondylitis.

CDR3 sequence: CATSDSGIPEDQPQHF. CDR3 DNA: TGTGCCACCAGTGATTCGGGCATTCCAGAGGATCAGCCCCAGCATTTT. This chain joins TRBV24-1 and TRBJ1-5, with no clear D. The CDR3 covers 16 residues. V was shortened by 2 bases and J by 5 bases, with 15 bases between the two germline ends. Germline CDR1 KGHDR, CDR2 SFDVKD.

This clonotype came up a few times. The gene calls are TRBV7-9 and TRBJ1-2; weak D call: TRBD1 (6 bases). The V end was cut by 0 bases, the J end by 4 bases, with 15 bases between. The V gene's germline CDR1 is SEHNR and CDR2 FQNEAQ (reference sequence). This CDR3 comprises 16 residues. CDR3 loop: CASSLAPQGTLYGYTF. The CDR3 DNA is TGTGCCAGCAGCTTAGCCCCACAGGGAACCCTCTATGGCTACACCTTC.

This sequence joins TRBV20-1 and TRBJ2-5; D may be TRBD1 (5 bases). The CDR3 has 14 amino acids. Germline V gives CDR1 DFQATT, CDR2 SNEGSKA (reference sequence). Trimming pared 8 bases from V and 2 bases from J, leaving 18 bases between. In DNA form, the CDR3 reads TGCAGTCAGACCCTAGGGGTGAATCAAGAGACCCAGTACTTC. It yields the protein CSQTLGVNQETQYF.

This clonotype showed up many times. The chain combines TRBV29-1 with TRBJ1-2; D not resolved. Germline lookup yields CDR1 SQVTM and CDR2 ANQGSEA. Deletions cut 8 bases from V and 6 bases from J, with 13 bases between. CDR3 size: 11 residues. The CDR3 region is CSTEVRDGYTF. The CDR3, as DNA: TGCAGCACTGAGGTGCGGGATGGCTACACCTTC.

This clonotype was seen at least ten times. The chain combines TRBV7-2 with TRBJ1-4; the D is unclear. CDR3 length equals 14 residues. Germline V lookup: CDR1 SGHTA, CDR2 FQGNSA. The V end was cut by 1 base, the J end by 7 bases, with 10 bases between. The DNA of the CDR3 is TGTGCCAGCAGCTTAGTGGCTTCGGGTGAAAAACTGTTTTTT. Residues: CASSLVASGEKLFF.

This clonotype was detected only a few times. The chain is built from TRBV12-3 or TRBV12-4 and TRBJ2-3; 9 bases are shared with TRBD2. The CDR3 spans 17 residues. The V and J ends lost 4 bases and 5 bases, in that order; junction bases with no gene match: 13. CDR3 in DNA: TGTGCCAGCAGTTCCAGCTTAGCGGGAGTGGGGGGAGATACGCAGTATTTT. The encoded protein is CASSSSLAGVGGDTQYF.

V usage is TRBV7-9 and J usage is TRBJ1-1; D perhaps matches TRBD1 (5 bases). The CDR3 sequence is 14 residues long. V was trimmed by 4 bases and J by 7 bases, leaving 16 bases between them. Germline V gives CDR1 SEHNR, CDR2 FQNEAQ (reference sequence). The CDR3 nucleotides read TGTGCCAGCAGCTACCTCCAGGGAGACGGTGAAGCTTTCTTT. Amino acids: CASSYLQGDGEAFF.

A few counts support this clonotype. The rearrangement joins TRBV4-1 to TRBJ2-7; no clear D gene. CDR1 is MGHRA and CDR2 is YSYEKL in the germline V gene. Trimming pared 2 bases from V and 3 bases from J, leaving 14 bases between. CDR3 length: 15 residues. The DNA of the CDR3 is TGCGCCAGCAGCCAAATATCGAACCCGAGCTACGAGCAGTACTTC. Translation: CASSQISNPSYEQYF.

This clonotype was seen a few times. V usage is TRBV10-3 and J usage is TRBJ2-7, with TRBD2 identical over 10 bases. This CDR3 region has 13 residues. With 10 bases clipped from V and 5 bases from J, the junction kept 8 bases outside the gene matches. Germline-derived CDR1 and CDR2 are ENHRY and SYGVKD. This chain's CDR3 is CATQAGGEDEQYF. In DNA form, the CDR3 reads TGTGCCACCCAAGCGGGAGGGGAGGACGAGCAGTACTTC.

CDR3 amino acids: CASSLTGQRTGANVLTF. CDR3 sequence (DNA): TGTGCCAGCAGCTTGACAGGCCAGCGAACTGGGGCCAACGTCCTGACTTTC. J is TRBJ2-6 and V is TRBV7-9; maybe TRBD1 (6 bases). V dropped 3 bases and J dropped 2 bases, with 14 bases sitting between them. CDR1 and CDR2 (germline): SEHNR, FQNEAQ (reference sequence). The length of the CDR3 is 17 residues.